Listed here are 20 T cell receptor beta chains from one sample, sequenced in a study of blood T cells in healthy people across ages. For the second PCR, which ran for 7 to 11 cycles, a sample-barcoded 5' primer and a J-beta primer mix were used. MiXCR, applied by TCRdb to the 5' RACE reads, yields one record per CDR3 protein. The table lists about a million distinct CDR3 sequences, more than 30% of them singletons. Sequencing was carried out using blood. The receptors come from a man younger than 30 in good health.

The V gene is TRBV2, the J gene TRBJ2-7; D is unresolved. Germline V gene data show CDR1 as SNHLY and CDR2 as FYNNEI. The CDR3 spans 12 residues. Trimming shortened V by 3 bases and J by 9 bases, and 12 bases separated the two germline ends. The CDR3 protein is CASSDLPPRQYF. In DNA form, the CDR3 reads TGTGCCAGCAGTGATCTGCCCCCTAGGCAGTACTTC.

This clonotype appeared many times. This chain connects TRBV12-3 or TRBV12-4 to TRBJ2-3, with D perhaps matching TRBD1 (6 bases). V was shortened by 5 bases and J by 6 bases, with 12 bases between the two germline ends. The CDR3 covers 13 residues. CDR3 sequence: CASSQQGPDTQYF. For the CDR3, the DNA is TGTGCCAGCAGTCAACAGGGTCCCGATACGCAGTATTTT.

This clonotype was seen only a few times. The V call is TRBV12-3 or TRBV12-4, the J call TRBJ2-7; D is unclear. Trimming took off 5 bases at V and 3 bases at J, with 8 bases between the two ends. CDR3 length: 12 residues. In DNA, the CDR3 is TGTGCCAGCAGTCGGAATAACTACGAGCAGTACTTC. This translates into CASSRNNYEQYF.

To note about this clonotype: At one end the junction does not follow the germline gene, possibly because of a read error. CDR3 DNA: TGTGCCGGCAGGGGAAGAGGGACCAATCAGCCCCAGCATTTT. The encoded protein is CAGRGRGTNQPQHF. The chain couples TRBV7-8 to TRBJ1-5; a possible D gene is TRBD1 (6 bases). This CDR3 is 14 amino acids long. Germline V gives CDR1 SGHVS, CDR2 FQNEAQ.

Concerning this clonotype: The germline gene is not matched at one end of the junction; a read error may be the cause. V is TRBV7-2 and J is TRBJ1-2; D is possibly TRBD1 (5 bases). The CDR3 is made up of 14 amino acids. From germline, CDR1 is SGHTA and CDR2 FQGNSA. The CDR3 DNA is TGTACCAGCAGCGACTCGGGACCGTTCTATGGCTGCACCTTC. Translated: CTSSDSGPFYGCTF.

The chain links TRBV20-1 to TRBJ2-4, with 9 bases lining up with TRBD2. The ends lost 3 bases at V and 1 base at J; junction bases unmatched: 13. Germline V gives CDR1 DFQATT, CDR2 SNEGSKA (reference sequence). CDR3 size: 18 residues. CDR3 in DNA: TGCAGTGCTAGGGCCTGGACTAGCGCTAGGTTGGCCAAAAACATTCAGTACTTC. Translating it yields CSARAWTSARLAKNIQYF.

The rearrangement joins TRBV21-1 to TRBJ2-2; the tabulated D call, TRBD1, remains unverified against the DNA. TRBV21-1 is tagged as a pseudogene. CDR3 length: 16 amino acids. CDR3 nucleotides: TGTGCCAGCAGCAATGCGCTTGGGGGGCTGGCCGGGGAGCTGTTTTTT. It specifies CASSNALGGLAGELFF.

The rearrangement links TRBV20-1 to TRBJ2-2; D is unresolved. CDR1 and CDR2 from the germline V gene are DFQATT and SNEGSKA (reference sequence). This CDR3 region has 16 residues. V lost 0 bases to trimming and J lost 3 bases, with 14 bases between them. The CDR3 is CSARDLAFQDTGELFF. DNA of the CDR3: TGCAGTGCTAGAGATCTCGCGTTCCAGGACACCGGGGAGCTGTTTTTT.

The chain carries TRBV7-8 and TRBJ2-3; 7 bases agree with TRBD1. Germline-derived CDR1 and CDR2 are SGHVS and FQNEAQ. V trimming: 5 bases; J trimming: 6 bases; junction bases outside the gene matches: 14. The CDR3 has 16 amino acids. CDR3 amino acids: CASSPIDRAGMDTQYF. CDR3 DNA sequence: TGTGCCAGCAGCCCGATAGACAGGGCCGGCATGGATACGCAGTATTTT.

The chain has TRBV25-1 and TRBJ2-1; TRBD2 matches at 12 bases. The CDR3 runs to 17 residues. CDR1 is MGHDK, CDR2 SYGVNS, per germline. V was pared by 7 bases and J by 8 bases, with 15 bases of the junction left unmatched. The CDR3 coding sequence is TGTGCCAGCAAGGGCCCGACTAGCGGGGGTGTCTGGCATGAGCAGTTCTTC. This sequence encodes CASKGPTSGGVWHEQFF. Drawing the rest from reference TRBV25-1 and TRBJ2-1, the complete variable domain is EADIYQTPRYLVIGTGKKITLECSQTMGHDKMYWYQQDPGMELHLIHYSYGVNSTEKGDLSSESTVSRIRTEHFPLTLESARPSHTSQYLCASKGPTSGGVWHEQFFGPGTRLTVL.

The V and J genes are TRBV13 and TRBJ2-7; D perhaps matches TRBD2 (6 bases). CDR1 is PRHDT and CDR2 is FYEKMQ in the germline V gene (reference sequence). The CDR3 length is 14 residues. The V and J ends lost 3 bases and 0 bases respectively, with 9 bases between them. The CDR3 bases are TGTGCCAGCAGCTTTGACGGGAGCTCCTACGAGCAGTACTTC. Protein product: CASSFDGSSYEQYF.

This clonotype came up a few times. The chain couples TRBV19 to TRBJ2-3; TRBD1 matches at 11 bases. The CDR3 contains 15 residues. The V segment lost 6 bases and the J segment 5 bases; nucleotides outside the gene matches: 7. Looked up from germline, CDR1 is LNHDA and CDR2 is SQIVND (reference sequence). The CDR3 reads CASRPGQGAQDTQYF. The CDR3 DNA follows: TGTGCCAGTAGACCAGGACAGGGGGCCCAAGATACGCAGTATTTT.

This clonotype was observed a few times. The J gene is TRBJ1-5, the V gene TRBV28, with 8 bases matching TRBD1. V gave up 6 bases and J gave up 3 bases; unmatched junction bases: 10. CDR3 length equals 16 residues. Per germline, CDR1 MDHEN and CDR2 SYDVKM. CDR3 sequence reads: CASSFIGTGLNQPQHF. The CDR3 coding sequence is TGTGCCAGCAGCTTTATAGGGACAGGCCTCAATCAGCCCCAGCATTTT.

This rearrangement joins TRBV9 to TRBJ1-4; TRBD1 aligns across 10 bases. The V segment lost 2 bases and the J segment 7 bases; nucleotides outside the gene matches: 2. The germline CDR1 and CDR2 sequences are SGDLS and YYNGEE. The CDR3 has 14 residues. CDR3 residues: CASSVDRGGEKLFF. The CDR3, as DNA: TGTGCCAGCAGCGTGGACAGGGGGGGTGAAAAACTGTTTTTT.

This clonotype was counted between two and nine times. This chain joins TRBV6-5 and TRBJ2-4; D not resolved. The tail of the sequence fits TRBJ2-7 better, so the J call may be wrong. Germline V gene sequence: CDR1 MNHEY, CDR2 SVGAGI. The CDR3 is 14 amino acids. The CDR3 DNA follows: TGTGCCAGCAGTTACTCAAAAAAGGGCTACGAGCAGTACTTC. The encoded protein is CASSYSKKGYEQYF.

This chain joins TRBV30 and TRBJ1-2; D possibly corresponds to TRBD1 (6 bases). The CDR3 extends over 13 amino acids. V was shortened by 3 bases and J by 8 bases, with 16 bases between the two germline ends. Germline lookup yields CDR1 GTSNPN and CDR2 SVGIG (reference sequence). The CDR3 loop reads CAWRRRRQEGYTF. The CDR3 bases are TGTGCCTGGAGGAGACGTCGACAGGAGGGCTACACCTTC.

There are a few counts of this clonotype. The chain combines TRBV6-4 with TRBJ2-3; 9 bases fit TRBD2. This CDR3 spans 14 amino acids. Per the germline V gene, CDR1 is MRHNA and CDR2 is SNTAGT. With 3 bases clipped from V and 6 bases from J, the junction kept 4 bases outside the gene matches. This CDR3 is CASSERGGHDTQYF. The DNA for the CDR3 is TGTGCCAGCAGTGAGCGGGGGGGCCATGATACGCAGTATTTT.

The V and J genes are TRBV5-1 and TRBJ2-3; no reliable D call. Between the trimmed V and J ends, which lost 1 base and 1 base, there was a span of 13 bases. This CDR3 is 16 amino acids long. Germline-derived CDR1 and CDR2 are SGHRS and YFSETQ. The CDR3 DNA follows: TGCGCCAGCAGCTTGCCTCGTCTCAGCGGCACAGATACGCAGTATTTT. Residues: CASSLPRLSGTDTQYF.

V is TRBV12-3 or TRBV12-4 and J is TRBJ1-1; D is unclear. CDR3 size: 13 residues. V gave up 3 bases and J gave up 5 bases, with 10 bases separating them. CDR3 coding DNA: TGTGCCAGCAGTTTGCAATGGGGAACTGAAGCTTTCTTT. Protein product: CASSLQWGTEAFF.

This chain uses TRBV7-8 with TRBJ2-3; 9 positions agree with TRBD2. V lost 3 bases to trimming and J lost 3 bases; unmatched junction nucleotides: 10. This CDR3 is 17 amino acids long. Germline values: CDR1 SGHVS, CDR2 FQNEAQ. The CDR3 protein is CASSFIGLRGGTDTQYF. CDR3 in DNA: TGTGCCAGCAGCTTCATCGGGCTGCGGGGGGGGACAGATACGCAGTATTTT.